This entry describes one TCR beta chain. The entry originates in a study of blood T cell repertoires in COVID-19. Study overall: Acute-phase and convalescent COVID-19 samples originated in the United States, Italy and Spain.

Only in-frame clones appear in the TCRdb table, and some are missing; sequencing was by immunoSEQ multiplex PCR. The repertoire includes around 300,000 clones, 85% to 90% of them detected once, and roughly 14% sits in the top ten. Germline V gives CDR1 KGHDR, CDR2 SFDVKD. The CDR3 covers 15 residues. The ends lost 3 bases at V and 4 bases at J; junction bases unmatched: 5. This chain links TRBV24-1 with TRBJ1-2; 9 bases match TRBD1. The clonotype was recovered from a human donor in a cohort sampled during active COVID-19. Input material: peripheral blood. CDR3 nucleotides: TGTGCCACCAGTGATGGGACAGGGATTGCCTATGGCTACACCTTC. This gives the protein CATSDGTGIAYGYTF.